This T cell receptor (beta chain) originates from a study of T-cell reconstitution after alpha-beta-depleted transplantation in children. The study, taken as a whole, reports: Several hundred expanded graft clones reportedly supplied alpha-beta T cells about two months after transplant.

It was with unique molecular identifiers that the TCRbeta library was prepared. MiXCR, applied by TCRdb to the PCR reads, yields one record per CDR3 protein. This repertoire shows hundreds of thousands of distinct CDR3 sequences, over 10% found once; its top ten account for 0.79%. This clonotype occurred many times. As yet, its antigen is unknown. The V end lost 3 bases, the J end lost 2 bases, and 11 bases lay between the germline ends. This CDR3 comprises 14 residues. V gene TRBV12-3 or TRBV12-4 combines with J gene TRBJ2-7; no firm D call. This TCR derives from a girl aged 2 to 9 with congenital amegakaryocytic thrombocytopenia, due to receive a stem cell transplant. This specimen was PBMCs, taken before TCRalphabeta/CD19-depleted stem cell transplant. The CDR3 loop reads CASSLAILTYEQYF. CDR3 nucleotides: TGTGCCAGCAGTTTGGCGATATTAACCTACGAGCAGTACTTC.